The rows below give T cell receptor beta chains drawn from one sample of a study of cytomegalovirus exposure and HLA in healthy donors. Assay: immunoSEQ multiplex PCR; the TCRdb copy retains only in-frame clones and omits some. Of tens of thousands of clones in the sample, 55% to 80% were seen once. Sequencing was carried out using PBMCs. The receptors come from a woman between 45 and 60 years old in good health and CMV-seropositive. The CDR3 runs from the conserved cysteine through the conserved F or W. Fields, in order: V gene, J gene, CDR3 protein.

TRBV2	TRBJ2-7	CASGGGNSYEQYF
TRBV11-2	TRBJ2-7	CASRRGGEKPYEQYF
TRBV23-1	TRBJ2-1	CASSQSHRAAYNEQFF
TRBV9	TRBJ1-6	CASSQIGGSSPLHF
TRBV6-1	TRBJ2-1	CASRPLAGTDEQFF
TRBV25-1	TRBJ2-5	CASSAKTGGSETQYF
TRBV7-3	TRBJ2-3	CASSLTARADTQYF
TRBV7-3	TRBJ2-3	CASSSREADTQYF
TRBV4-1	TRBJ2-7	CASSQGGAGEQYF
TRBV11-2	TRBJ2-1	CASTRANEQFF
TRBV6-5	TRBJ2-3	CASSDSTSGGDTQYF
TRBV7-2	TRBJ1-2	CASSSPLGGQRGYTF
TRBV7-2	TRBJ1-1	CASRVNRNGGKAFF
TRBV5-6	TRBJ2-5	CASSPDKEETQYF
TRBV6-5	TRBJ1-1	CATSTEDTEAFF
TRBV7-2	TRBJ2-3	CASSLGGLAGTSTDTQYF
TRBV4-1	TRBJ1-4	CASSQPQVPEDEKLFF